The following is a T cell receptor (beta chain) sequence with its context. Its antigen is not known. The germline V gene encodes CDR1 SGHTA and CDR2 FQGNSA. The CDR3 consists of 14 residues. V lost 2 bases, J lost 3 bases, and 3 bases stayed unmatched. Sequenced by immunoSEQ multiplex PCR; TCRdb stores in-frame clones only, minus some. The sample yields some 790,000 clones, roughly 72% seen once. These data are taken from a study of shared clonotypes between healthy human individuals. Whole-study results and caveats: An effect of sequencing depth on clonotype sharing among donors was expected.

This clonotype was sampled from a woman in her 30s in good health. Sequenced input: memory CD4+ T cells sorted from blood. Subset indicated: CD45RA-negative fraction. The chain carries TRBV7-2 and TRBJ2-5; TRBD2 aligns across 7 bases. CDR3 amino acids: CASSLTRGEETQYF. The DNA of the CDR3 is TGTGCCAGCAGCTTAACCCGGGGGGAAGAGACCCAGTACTTC.